These T cell receptor beta chains were read from a single sample in a study of blood T cell repertoires in COVID-19. Assay used: immunoSEQ multiplex PCR; TCRdb lists only in-frame clones, some missing. The table includes some 300,000 clones, around four fifths detected once. Sequences were obtained from peripheral blood. The origin of the receptors is a woman aged 45 to 65 with active or convalescent COVID-19. Both conserved end residues are part of each CDR3. Each record gives: clone size, J gene, V gene, D gene, CDR3 DNA, CDR3 protein. A D gene is named only where the DNA matches it firmly. Clone size is stated in some rows and not others, as once, few, many or a class when expanded.

>NA|TRBJ1-3|TRBV7-2|TRBD1
TGTGCCAGCAGCCTAGGACAGGGGCGTTTCTCTGGAAACACCATATATTTT
CASSLGQGRFSGNTIYF
>NA|TRBJ1-1|TRBV6-4|NA
TGTGCCAGCAGTGATCGGGGAGGCACTGAAGCTTTCTTT
CASSDRGGTEAFF
>NA|TRBJ2-1|TRBV6-5|TRBD1
TGTGCCAGCAGTTACGACAGGGGGCTGAATGAGCAGTTCTTC
CASSYDRGLNEQFF
>NA|TRBJ1-2|TRBV19|NA
TGTGCCAGTAGCCAAGGGGGGGGTGGCTACACCTTC
CASSQGGGGYTF
>NA|TRBJ2-3|TRBV24-1|TRBD1
TGTGCCACCAGTGATTCCGGGACAGGGGAGGTTGATACGCAGTATTTT
CATSDSGTGEVDTQYF
>NA|TRBJ1-1|TRBV3-1/TRBV3-2|NA
TGTGCCAGCAGCCAAGATCTGCAGGGTGAAGCTTTCTTT
CASSQDLQGEAFF
>NA|TRBJ1-3|TRBV18|TRBD1
TGTGCCAGCTCAACGACAGGGTCTGGAAACACCATATATTTT
CASSTTGSGNTIYF
>NA|TRBJ2-2|TRBV3-1/TRBV3-2|NA
TGTGCCAGCAGCGTTCGTAGCGGATTAAACACCGGGGAGCTGTTTTTT
CASSVRSGLNTGELFF
>few|TRBJ1-2|TRBV7-8|NA
TGTGCCAGCAGCTTAGGACGTAGGGGTCGTTCTAACTATGGCTACACCTTC
CASSLGRRGRSNYGYTF
>once|TRBJ1-5|TRBV7-8|NA
TGTGCCAGCAGCTCAATCGGGACTCCCAGCAATCAGCCCCAGCATTTT
CASSSIGTPSNQPQHF
>NA|TRBJ1-1|TRBV9|TRBD1
TGTGCCAGCAGCACTCGGGACAGGGGGTTAGCTTTCTTT
CASSTRDRGLAFF